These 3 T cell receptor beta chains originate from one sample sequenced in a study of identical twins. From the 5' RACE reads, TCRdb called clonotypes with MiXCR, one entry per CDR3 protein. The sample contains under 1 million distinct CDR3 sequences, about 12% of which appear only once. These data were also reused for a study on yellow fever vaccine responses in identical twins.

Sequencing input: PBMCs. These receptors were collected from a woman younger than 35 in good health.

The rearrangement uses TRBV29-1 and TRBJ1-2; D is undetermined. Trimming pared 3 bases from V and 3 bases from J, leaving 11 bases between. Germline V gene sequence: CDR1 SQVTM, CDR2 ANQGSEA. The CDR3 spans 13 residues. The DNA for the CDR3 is TGCAGCGTTGACTTTCCGGCTGACTATGGCTACACCTTC. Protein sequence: CSVDFPADYGYTF.

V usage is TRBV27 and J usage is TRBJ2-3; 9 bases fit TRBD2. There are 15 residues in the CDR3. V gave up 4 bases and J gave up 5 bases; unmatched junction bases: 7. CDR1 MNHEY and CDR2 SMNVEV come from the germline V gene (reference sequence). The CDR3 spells CASSSIAGAGDTQYF. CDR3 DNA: TGTGCCAGCAGTTCCATAGCGGGAGCGGGAGATACGCAGTATTTT.

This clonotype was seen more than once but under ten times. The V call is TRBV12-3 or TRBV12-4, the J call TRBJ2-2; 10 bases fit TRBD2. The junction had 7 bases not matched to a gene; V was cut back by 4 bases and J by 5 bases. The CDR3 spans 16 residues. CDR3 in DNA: TGTGCCAGCAGTTCCTTTAGCGGGAGGTATACCGGGGAGCTGTTTTTT. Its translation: CASSSFSGRYTGELFF.